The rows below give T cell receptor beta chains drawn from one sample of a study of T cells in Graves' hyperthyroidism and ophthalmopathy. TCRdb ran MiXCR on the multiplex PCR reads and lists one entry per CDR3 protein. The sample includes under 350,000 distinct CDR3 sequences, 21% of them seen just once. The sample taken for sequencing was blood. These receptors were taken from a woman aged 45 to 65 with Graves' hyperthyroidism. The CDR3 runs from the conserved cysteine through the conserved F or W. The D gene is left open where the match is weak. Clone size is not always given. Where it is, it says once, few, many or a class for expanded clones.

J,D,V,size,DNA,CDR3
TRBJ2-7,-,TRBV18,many,TGTGCCAGCTCACCAGGGGGCGCGGGTTACGAGCAGTACTTC,CASSPGGAGYEQYF
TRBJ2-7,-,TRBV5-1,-,TGCGCCAGCAGCTTCAGTCCAGGCTACGAGCAGTACTTC,CASSFSPGYEQYF
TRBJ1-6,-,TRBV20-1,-,TGCAGTGCTAGAGATCTAAGAGGAGGGTTCCGTTCACCCCTCCACTTT,CSARDLRGGFRSPLHF
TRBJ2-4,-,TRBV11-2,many,TGTGCCAGCAGCCCGATAAGGGGTTTTGCCAAAAACATTCAGTACTTC,CASSPIRGFAKNIQYF
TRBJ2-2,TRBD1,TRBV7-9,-,TGTGCCAACACCCCCATCGAGGGGGCAGCCGGGGAGCTGTTTTTT,CANTPIEGAAGELFF
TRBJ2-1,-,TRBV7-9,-,TGTGCCAGCAGCTCTCGGACATATGAGCAGTTCTTC,CASSSRTYEQFF
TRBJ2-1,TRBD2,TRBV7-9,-,TGTGCCAGCAGCTGGCTAGCGGTCTACAATGAGCAGTTCTTC,CASSWLAVYNEQFF
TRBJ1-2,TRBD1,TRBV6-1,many,TGTGCCAGCAGTTATTTAGGACAGGGGATAACGGACTATGGCTACACCTTC,CASSYLGQGITDYGYTF
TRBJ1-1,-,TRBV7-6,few,TGTGCCAGCTCCCGGCAGGTTGGGACTGAAGCTTTCTTT,CASSRQVGTEAFF
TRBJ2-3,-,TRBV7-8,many,TGTGCCAGCAGCAAACGTTTCGTCGCGCTCACAGATACGCAGTATTTT,CASSKRFVALTDTQYF
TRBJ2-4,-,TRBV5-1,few,TGCGCCAGCAGCTTGGGGGATTTAGCCAAAAACATTCAGTACTTC,CASSLGDLAKNIQYF
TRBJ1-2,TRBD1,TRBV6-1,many,TGTGCCAGCACCCCACAAGGGGGCCACTATGGCTACACCTTC,CASTPQGGHYGYTF
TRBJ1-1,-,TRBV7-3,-,TGTGCCAGCAGTTCTCTTCCCGGGCTCATGAACACTGAAGCTTTCTTT,CASSSLPGLMNTEAFF
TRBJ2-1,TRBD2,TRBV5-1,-,TGTGCCAGCAGCTTTCTTGCGGGACTAGGGACCAATGAGCAGTTCTTC,CASSFLAGLGTNEQFF
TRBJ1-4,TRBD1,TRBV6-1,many,TGTGCCAGCAGTCCCCACAGGGACAGGGAGGGTGAAAAACTGTTTTTT,CASSPHRDREGEKLFF
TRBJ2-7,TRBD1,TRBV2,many,TGTGCCAGCACCATGGACAGGGGGCCCTCCGAGCAGTACTTC,CASTMDRGPSEQYF
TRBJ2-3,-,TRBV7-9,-,TGTGCCAGCGCGGACAGCCTAAGCACAGATACGCAGTATTTT,CASADSLSTDTQYF
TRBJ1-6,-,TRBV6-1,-,TGTGCCAGCAGTCTAGACACCGGGGGGTCCTATAATTCACCCCTCCACTTT,CASSLDTGGSYNSPLHF
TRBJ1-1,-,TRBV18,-,TGTGCCAGCTCACAGGGTAATGAAGCTTTCTTT,CASSQGNEAFF
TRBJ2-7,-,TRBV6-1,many,TGTGCCAGCAGTCGCCCGGGACGGAGCTCCTACGAGCAGTACTTC,CASSRPGRSSYEQYF
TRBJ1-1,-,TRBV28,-,TGTGCCAGCTGCCCTCCAGGCCGATCTGAAGCTTTCTTT,CASCPPGRSEAFF
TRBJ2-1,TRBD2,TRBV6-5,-,TGTGCCAGCAGTTATTTACGACTAGCGGGGGATCTCAGCTCCTACAATGAGCAGTTCTTC,CASSYLRLAGDLSSYNEQFF
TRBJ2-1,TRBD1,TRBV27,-,TGTGCCAGCAGTTCCACCGGGACAGGGAATACCTACAATGAGCAGTTCTTC,CASSSTGTGNTYNEQFF
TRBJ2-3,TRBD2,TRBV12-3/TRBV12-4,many,TGTGCCAGCACCCCCCACAGCGGGGTAACAGATACGCAGTATTTT,CASTPHSGVTDTQYF
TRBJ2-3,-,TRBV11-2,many,TGTGCCAGCAGCTTAGACCATAATAGTTTCACGCAGTATTTT,CASSLDHNSFTQYF
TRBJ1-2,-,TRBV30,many,TGTGCCTGGAATAGGGACTATGGCTACACCTTC,CAWNRDYGYTF
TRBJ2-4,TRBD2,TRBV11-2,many,TGTGCCAGCAGCTTGGGAGGGGTTGCCAAAAACATTCAGTACTTC,CASSLGGVAKNIQYF
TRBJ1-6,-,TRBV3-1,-,TGTGCCAGCAGCCAAGGGACATGGGGTTCACCCCTCCACTTT,CASSQGTWGSPLHF
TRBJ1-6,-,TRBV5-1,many,TGCGCCAGCAGCTTGGGGGACCAGATAGGGCCCCTCCACTTT,CASSLGDQIGPLHF
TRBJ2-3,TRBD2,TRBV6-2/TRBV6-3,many,TGTGCCAGCAGTTACTCTTCCGGGAGGCCCACAGATACGCAGTATTTT,CASSYSSGRPTDTQYF
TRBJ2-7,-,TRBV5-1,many,TGCGCCAGCAGCTCCTTAACAGGGATGTGGCAGTACTTC,CASSSLTGMWQYF
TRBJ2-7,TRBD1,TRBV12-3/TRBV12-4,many,TGTGCCAGCAGCGGGACAGGGGGCGACCCCGGGCAGTACTTC,CASSGTGGDPGQYF
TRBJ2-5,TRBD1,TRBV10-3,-,TGTGCCACAGAGCAGGGGGCGAATGGAGAGACCCAGTACTTC,CATEQGANGETQYF
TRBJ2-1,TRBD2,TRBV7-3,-,TGTGCCAGCAGCGCGGGGGGGCCAAATGAGCAGTTCTTC,CASSAGGPNEQFF
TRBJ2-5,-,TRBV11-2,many,TGTGCCAGCAGCTCGACCCCTACCCAAGAGACCCAGTACTTC,CASSSTPTQETQYF
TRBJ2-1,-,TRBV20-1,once,TGCAGTGCGTCTACAGGAGACGGATACAATGAGCAGTTCTTC,CSASTGDGYNEQFF
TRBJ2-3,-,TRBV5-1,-,TGCGCCAGCAGCTTTGGTGCGGGCGGTAGTGCGGATACGCAGTATTTT,CASSFGAGGSADTQYF
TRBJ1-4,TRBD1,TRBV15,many,TGTGCCACCAGCAGGACAGGGACGACTAATGAAAAACTGTTTTTT,CATSRTGTTNEKLFF
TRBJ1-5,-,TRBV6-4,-,TGTGCCAGCAGTGACTCGGTGGGCGAGGGCAATCAGCCCCAGCATTTT,CASSDSVGEGNQPQHF
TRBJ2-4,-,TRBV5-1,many,TGCGCCAGTGGCCGGGACAACAAAAACATTCAGTACTTC,CASGRDNKNIQYF
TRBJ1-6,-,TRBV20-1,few,TGCAGTGCTAGAGAATCCAGGACCAGATCACCCCTCCACTTT,CSARESRTRSPLHF
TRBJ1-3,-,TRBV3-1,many,TGTGCCAGCAGCCCCTACGGTGGAAACACCATATATTTT,CASSPYGGNTIYF
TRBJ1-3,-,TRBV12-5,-,TGTGCTAGTGGTTTGGTAATCGGGAACAGGGTTGATGGAAACACCATATATTTT,CASGLVIGNRVDGNTIYF
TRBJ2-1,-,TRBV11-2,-,TGTGCCAGCAGCTTAAATCCCGCTGGGGGTGAGCAGTTCTTC,CASSLNPAGGEQFF
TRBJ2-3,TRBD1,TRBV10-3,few,TGTGCCATCAGTCCGGACAGGGCCACAGATACGCAGTATTTT,CAISPDRATDTQYF
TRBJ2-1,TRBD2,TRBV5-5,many,TGTGCCAGCAGCTTGGAACTAGCGGGCCTCAATGAGCAGTTCTTC,CASSLELAGLNEQFF
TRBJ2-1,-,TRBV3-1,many,TGTGCCAGCAGCCAGTCGGGGCGGGGAGCCTACAATGAGCAGTTCTTC,CASSQSGRGAYNEQFF
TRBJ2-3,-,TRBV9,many,TGTGCCAGCAGCGTATTCGAGGCCATCGGGGGCCCTGAGGCAGATACGCAGTATTTT,CASSVFEAIGGPEADTQYF
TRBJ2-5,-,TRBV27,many,TGTGCCAGCAGTTTAGGCGTCCCGGCAGGGGCCAACCAAGAGACCCAGTACTTC,CASSLGVPAGANQETQYF
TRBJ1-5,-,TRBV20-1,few,TGCAGTGCTAGTGGGGTAAATCAGCCCCAGCATTTT,CSASGVNQPQHF
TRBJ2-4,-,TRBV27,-,TGTGCCAGCAGTTTTACTATGGAGGGGGGAGGAGAAAACATTCAGTACTTC,CASSFTMEGGGENIQYF
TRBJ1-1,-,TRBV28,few,TGTGCCAGCAGTTTGGGTCCTCGGGGTGAAGCTTTCTTT,CASSLGPRGEAFF
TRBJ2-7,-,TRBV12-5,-,TGTGCTAGTGCCCGGGACGGAGCCTACGAGCAGTACTTC,CASARDGAYEQYF
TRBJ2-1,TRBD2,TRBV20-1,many,TGCAGTGCTAGAGAGGCTAGCGGGAGGGCCCACAATGAGCAGTTCTTC,CSAREASGRAHNEQFF
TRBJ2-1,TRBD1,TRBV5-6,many,TGTGCCAGCAGCCCCCAACAGGGGGGCGAGCAGTTCTTC,CASSPQQGGEQFF
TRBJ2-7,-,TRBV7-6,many,TGTGCCAGCAGTTTTGGACAGAGCTCCTACGAGCAGTACTTC,CASSFGQSSYEQYF
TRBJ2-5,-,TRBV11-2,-,TGTGCCAGCAGCTTCCCGGGGGCCGTACAGACCCAGTACTTC,CASSFPGAVQTQYF